The clone carrying this TCR beta chain is a singleton in its sample. The sample is drawn from a study of blood T cell repertoires in COVID-19. Study background: COVID-19 samples collected from the United States, Italy and Spain covered acute and convalescent phases. T cells, B-cell-depleted T cells, or PBMCs supplied cDNA or gDNA.

Original data processing: Counts of nucleated cells, estimated from reference gene primer amplification, were obtained. Sequencing used immunoSEQ multiplex PCR; TCRdb keeps in-frame clones, though not all of them. V and J calls plus clone size are reproduced from that table; the DNA served to infer D and trimming. The table includes under 250,000 clones, about 86% detected once. V lost 3 bases and J 3 bases, leaving 12 bases between the germline ends. CDR1 is KGHSH and CDR2 is LQKENI in the germline V gene. The CDR3 is 16 amino acids. Sequenced sample: peripheral blood. This chain connects TRBV18 to TRBJ1-6; tentative D call: TRBD1 (6 bases). This sequence originates from an elderly man with acute or convalescent COVID-19. The CDR3 region is CASSPRGTLYNSPLHF. For the CDR3, the DNA is TGTGCCAGCTCACCGAGGGGGACCCTCTATAATTCACCCCTCCACTTT. Filled out from reference TRBV18 and TRBJ1-6, the complete variable domain reads NAGVMQNPRHLVRRRGQEARLRCSPMKGHSHVYWYRQLPEEGLKFMVYLQKENIIDESGMPKERFSAEFPKEGPSILRIQQVVRGDSAAYFCASSPRGTLYNSPLHFGNGTRLTVT.